A selection of T cell receptor beta chains follows, all from one sample in a study of blood T cell repertoires in COVID-19. Profiled with immunoSEQ multiplex PCR; TCRdb holds only in-frame clones, not every one. Of 270,000 or so clones listed, approximately 90% are singletons. Sequenced sample: PBMCs or T cells enriched from blood (not recorded which). These receptors were taken from a woman between 40 and 50 years old with acute COVID-19. Each CDR3 is given with its conserved first and last residue. D genes are given only for firm matches. Clone size is stated in some rows and not others, as once, few, many or a class when expanded.

j_call v_call clone_size d_call cdr3_nt cdr3_aa
TRBJ2-1 TRBV9 - - TGTGCCAGCAGTAGACTGCCATACAATGAGCAGTTCTTC CASSRLPYNEQFF
TRBJ2-5 TRBV6-4 - - TGTGCCAGCAGCCCTAACGAGACCCAGTACTTC CASSPNETQYF
TRBJ2-7 TRBV7-8 - - TGTGCCAGCAGCCGTACTAACTCCTACGAGCAGTACTTC CASSRTNSYEQYF
TRBJ2-7 TRBV5-1 few TRBD2 TGCGCCAGCAGCTTGGATTTGGGGGGACTAGCGATGTCCTACGAGCAGTACTTC CASSLDLGGLAMSYEQYF
TRBJ2-2 TRBV19 - - TGTGCCAGTATCCCGCGGGGTGCGGGGACCGGGGAGCTGTTTTTT CASIPRGAGTGELFF
TRBJ2-7 TRBV7-2 - - TGTGCCAGCAGCACCCGAAGAGGGCCCTACGAGCAGTACTTC CASSTRRGPYEQYF
TRBJ2-5 TRBV29-1 - TRBD1 TGCAGCGCCCAAACAGGGGGCCTCCCCATTAGGTACTTC CSAQTGGLPIRYF
TRBJ1-5 TRBV29-1 - - TGCAGCGTTCGCGAAAATAGCAATCAGCCCCAGCATTTT CSVRENSNQPQHF
TRBJ2-5 TRBV7-8 - TRBD2 TGTGCCAGCAGCTTAAGGGGTAGCGGGGGAACTCAAGAGACCCAGTACTTC CASSLRGSGGTQETQYF
TRBJ2-7 TRBV11-2 - TRBD1 TGTGCCAGCAGCAGAGACAGGGGACCCTACGAGCAGTACTTC CASSRDRGPYEQYF
TRBJ2-7 TRBV28 - TRBD2 TGTGCCAGCAGGTCCGGGGGGGCAGGCTCCTACGAGCAGTACTTC CASRSGGAGSYEQYF
TRBJ2-1 TRBV7-9 - TRBD2 TGTGCCAGCAGCTCTAGGCCGGGACTAGTGACCTACAATGAGCAGTTCTTC CASSSRPGLVTYNEQFF
TRBJ2-1 TRBV13 - TRBD2 TGTGCCAGCAGCTTAGGGGGGAGGGATTGGGATGAGCAGTTCTTC CASSLGGRDWDEQFF
TRBJ1-1 TRBV5-1 - TRBD1 TGCGCCAGCAGGGGGGGACAGAGCTTGAACACTGAAGCTTTCTTT CASRGGQSLNTEAFF
TRBJ2-2 TRBV7-9 - - TGTGCCAGCAGCTTAATGCAGGGAGGGAACACCGGGGAGCTGTTTTTT CASSLMQGGNTGELFF
TRBJ1-2 TRBV28 - - TGTGCCAGCAGTGATCCAGGGAGGGGTGGCTATGGCTACACCTTC CASSDPGRGGYGYTF
TRBJ1-5 TRBV6-5 - - TGTGCCAGCAGCCCAGGACTGAAGAATCAGCCCCAGCATTTT CASSPGLKNQPQHF
TRBJ2-7 TRBV19 - TRBD1 TGTGCCACCCCGGGACAGGAAAAACAAAGCCCTCCTACCAAGCAGTACTTC CATPGQEKQSPPTKQYF
TRBJ2-1 TRBV5-1 - TRBD2 TGCGCCAGCAGCTACAACCCTAGCGGGGGGGCCGGAAATGAGCAGTTCTTC CASSYNPSGGAGNEQFF
TRBJ1-5 TRBV25-1 - TRBD1 TGTGCCAGCGGACGAGGGACAGGGATAGGTCAGCCCCAGCATTTT CASGRGTGIGQPQHF
TRBJ1-1 TRBV5-5 - - TGTGCCAGCAGCTCGTACCCCAGTAACACTGAAGCTTTCTTT CASSSYPSNTEAFF
TRBJ2-7 TRBV7-3 once - TGTGCCAGTAGCCCCACCCCCACTGGTGAGCAGTACTTC CASSPTPTGEQYF
TRBJ1-3 TRBV18 - TRBD1 TGTGCCAGCTCACCACCTGGCGGGACAGTTTCTTCTGGAAACACCATATATTTT CASSPPGGTVSSGNTIYF
TRBJ1-1 TRBV21-1 few - TGTGCCAGCAGCAAAGTGGGGAGGGTCACTGAAGCTTTCTTT CASSKVGRVTEAFF
TRBJ2-5 TRBV18 - - TGTGCCAGCTCCCGTCAAGAGACCCAGTACTTC CASSRQETQYF
TRBJ1-5 TRBV2 - - TGTGCCAGCAGACAAAAGGCCGGCGGTCAGCCCCAGCATTTT CASRQKAGGQPQHF
TRBJ2-7 TRBV30 - TRBD1 TGTGCCTGGAGGCGGACAGGGGCCGAGCAGTACTTC CAWRRTGAEQYF
TRBJ1-1 TRBV30 - - TGTGCCTGGAGTCGAGTAGGGGCGCGAGGTGAAGCTTTCTTT CAWSRVGARGEAFF
TRBJ1-2 TRBV5-1 - - TGCGCCAGCAGCTTGGGACTGGCCAGGGATGGCTACACCTTC CASSLGLARDGYTF
TRBJ2-3 TRBV2 - TRBD1 TGTGCCAGCAGACAGGGGACAAACACAGATACGCAGTATTTT CASRQGTNTDTQYF
TRBJ2-7 TRBV11-3 - - TGTGCCAGCAGCCCCCCTGGTCTACACGAGCAGTACTTC CASSPPGLHEQYF
TRBJ2-5 TRBV13 - - TGTGCCAGCAGCTCCAACTTGGACAGAAAGTCCGGGACCCAGTACTTC CASSSNLDRKSGTQYF
TRBJ1-3 TRBV7-2 - TRBD1 TGTGCCAGCAGCTTACAGGGACAGGGGGCTGGAAACACCATATATTTT CASSLQGQGAGNTIYF
TRBJ2-3 TRBV28 - TRBD2 TGTGCCAGCAGTTTATTGCGGGGGGGCCGAACAGATACGCAGTATTTT CASSLLRGGRTDTQYF
TRBJ2-7 TRBV7-2 - TRBD2 TGTGCCAGCAGAAGCTTGAGTAGCGGGGCATCCTACGAGCAGTACTTC CASRSLSSGASYEQYF
TRBJ2-7 TRBV24-1 - - TGTGCCACCAGTGATGGTACAATACCCTACGAGCAGTACTTC CATSDGTIPYEQYF
TRBJ1-2 TRBV6-1 once - TGTGCCAGCAGTGAAGCAGGGGGCTATGGCTACACCTTC CASSEAGGYGYTF
TRBJ1-4 TRBV29-1 - TRBD1 TGCAGCGTTGTGGGACAGGCTGATCCAAATGAAAAACTGTTTTTT CSVVGQADPNEKLFF
TRBJ2-7 TRBV4-1 - TRBD1 TGCGCCAGCAGCCAAGCGACAGGGAGCTCCTACGAGCAGTACTTC CASSQATGSSYEQYF
TRBJ1-2 TRBV5-6 - - TGTGCCAGCAGCTTGGCAAGGGGGTTTAGTGACTATGGCTACACCTTC CASSLARGFSDYGYTF
TRBJ2-1 TRBV29-1 once TRBD1 TGCAGCGTTGGGACAGGGTCACGGAATGAGCAGTTCTTC CSVGTGSRNEQFF
TRBJ2-2 TRBV7-3 - - TGTGCCAGCAGCTTAATGGGAGTGAACACCGGGGAGCTGTTTTTT CASSLMGVNTGELFF
TRBJ1-2 TRBV9 - - TGTGCCAGCAGCGTAAGTCAGGGCGGCTATGGCTACACCTTC CASSVSQGGYGYTF
TRBJ1-2 TRBV19 - - TGTGCCAGTAGTATAGATCGGGAACGCTATGGCTACACCTTC CASSIDRERYGYTF
TRBJ2-7 TRBV7-9 - TRBD1 TGTGCCAGCAGCTTAAGGCGTCGACAGGGGAAAAACGAGCAGTACTTC CASSLRRRQGKNEQYF
TRBJ2-7 TRBV21-1 - - TGTGCCAGCCCCATAAGGGACAGGGACGCCTACGAGCAGTACTTC CASPIRDRDAYEQYF
TRBJ2-1 TRBV9 - - TGTGCCAGCAGCGTAGGGAGGGGTCCCTACAATGAGCAGTTCTTC CASSVGRGPYNEQFF
TRBJ1-3 TRBV27 once TRBD1 TGTGCCAGCAGTCCCTGGACAGGGGGCAACACCATATATTTT CASSPWTGGNTIYF
TRBJ2-1 TRBV5-8 - TRBD2 TGTGCCAGCAGCATCCGACTAGCGGGGGGCCTCGGTGAGCAGTTCTTC CASSIRLAGGLGEQFF
TRBJ2-7 TRBV5-6 - - TGTGCCAGCAGCGGCTTTGATCGTCTGAACTACGAGCAGTACTTC CASSGFDRLNYEQYF
TRBJ1-1 TRBV7-9 - - TGTGCCAGCAGGTCTTCCGCGGGATCAAACACTGAAGCTTTCTTT CASRSSAGSNTEAFF
TRBJ2-5 TRBV6-2/TRBV6-3 - TRBD2 TGTGCCAGCAGTTACTCGTCCGCGGGAGGGGACAAAGAGACCCAGTACTTC CASSYSSAGGDKETQYF
TRBJ2-7 TRBV9 - - TGTGCCAGCAGCGCCTATGGGAGCTCCTACGAGCAGTACTTC CASSAYGSSYEQYF
TRBJ2-5 TRBV11-2 - TRBD2 TGTGCCAGCAGCTCCGTTAGCGGGACGACCGGGGCCCAGTACTTC CASSSVSGTTGAQYF
TRBJ2-3 TRBV4-3 few TRBD2 TGCGCCAGCAGCCATACTAGCGGGAGTGCAGATACGCAGTATTTT CASSHTSGSADTQYF
TRBJ2-7 TRBV2 - - TGTGCCAGCATTCGGACATCCTATTCCTACGAGCAGTACTTC CASIRTSYSYEQYF
TRBJ2-3 TRBV7-6 - TRBD2 TGTGCCAGCAGCTTAATTAGCGGGGGGCGCACAGATACGCAGTATTTT CASSLISGGRTDTQYF
TRBJ2-3 TRBV9 - - TGTGCCAGCAGCGCGACTAGGCGGGACACAGATACGCAGTATTTT CASSATRRDTDTQYF
TRBJ1-6 TRBV7-3 once - TGTGCCAGCAGCTTACAGGGTGGGCATAATTCACCCCTCCACTTT CASSLQGGHNSPLHF
TRBJ1-5 TRBV19 once - TGTGCCAGTAACTCGGACATCGCCAATCAGCCCCAGCATTTT CASNSDIANQPQHF